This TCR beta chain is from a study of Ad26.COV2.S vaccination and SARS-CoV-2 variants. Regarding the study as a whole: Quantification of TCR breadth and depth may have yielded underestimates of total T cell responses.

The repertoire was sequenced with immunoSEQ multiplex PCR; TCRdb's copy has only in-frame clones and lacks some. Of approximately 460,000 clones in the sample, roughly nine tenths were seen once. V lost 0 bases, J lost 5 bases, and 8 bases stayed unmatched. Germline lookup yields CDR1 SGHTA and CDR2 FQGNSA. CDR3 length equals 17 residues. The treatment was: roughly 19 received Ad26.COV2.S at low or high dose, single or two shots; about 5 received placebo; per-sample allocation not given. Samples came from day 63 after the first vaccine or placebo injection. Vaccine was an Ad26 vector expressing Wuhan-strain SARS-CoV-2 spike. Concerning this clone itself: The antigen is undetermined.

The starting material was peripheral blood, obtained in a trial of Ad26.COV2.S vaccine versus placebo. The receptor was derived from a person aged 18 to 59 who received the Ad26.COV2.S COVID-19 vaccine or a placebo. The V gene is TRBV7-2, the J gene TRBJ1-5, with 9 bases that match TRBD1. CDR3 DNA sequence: TGTGCCAGCAGCTTAGCGCAATGGACAGGGGAGGATCAGCCCCAGCATTTT. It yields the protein CASSLAQWTGEDQPQHF.